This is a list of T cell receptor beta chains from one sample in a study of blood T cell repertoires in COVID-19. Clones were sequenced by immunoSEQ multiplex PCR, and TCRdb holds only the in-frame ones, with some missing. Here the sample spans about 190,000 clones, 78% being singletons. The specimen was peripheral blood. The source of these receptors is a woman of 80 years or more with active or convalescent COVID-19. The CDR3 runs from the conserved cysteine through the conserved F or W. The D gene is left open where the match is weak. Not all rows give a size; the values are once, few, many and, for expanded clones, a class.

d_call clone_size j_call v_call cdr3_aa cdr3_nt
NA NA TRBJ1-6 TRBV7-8 CASRRGENSPLHF TGTGCCAGCAGACGAGGAGAGAATTCACCCCTCCACTTT
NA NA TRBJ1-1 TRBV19 CASSIVGRASLAFF TGTGCCAGTAGTATAGTCGGGAGGGCATCCTTGGCTTTCTTT
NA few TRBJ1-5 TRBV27 CASRGGGWSNQPQHF TGTGCCAGCAGGGGGGGAGGGTGGAGCAATCAGCCCCAGCATTTT
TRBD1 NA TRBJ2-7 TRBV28 CASSLTGVYEQYF TGTGCCAGCAGTTTAACAGGGGTCTACGAGCAGTACTTC
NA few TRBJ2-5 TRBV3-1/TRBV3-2 CASSQDQVAQYF TGTGCCAGCAGCCAAGATCAGGTAGCCCAGTACTTC
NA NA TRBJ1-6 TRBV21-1 CASPTGRVKNSPLHF TGTGCCAGCCCTACAGGGCGAGTAAAGAATTCACCCCTCCACTTT
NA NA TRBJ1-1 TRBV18 CASSPSLGTEAFF TGTGCCAGCTCACCAAGTCTAGGCACTGAAGCTTTCTTT
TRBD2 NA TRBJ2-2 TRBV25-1 CASKNAGGGNTGELFF TGTGCCAGCAAAAATGCGGGGGGCGGGAACACCGGGGAGCTGTTTTTT
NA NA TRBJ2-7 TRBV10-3 CAISAQGTEQYF TGTGCCATCAGTGCACAGGGAACGGAGCAGTACTTC
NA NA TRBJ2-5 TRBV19 CASSMFDSQETQYF TGTGCCAGTAGTATGTTCGACAGCCAAGAGACCCAGTACTTC
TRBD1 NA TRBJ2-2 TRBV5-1 CASSLVGQGATTGELFF TGCGCCAGCAGCTTGGTAGGACAGGGGGCTACGACCGGGGAGCTGTTTTTT
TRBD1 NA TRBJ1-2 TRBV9 CASSVGQGNYGYTF TGTGCCAGCAGCGTAGGACAGGGCAACTATGGCTACACCTTC
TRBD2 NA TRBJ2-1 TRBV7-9 CASSFTGGAPYNEQFF TGTGCCAGCAGCTTTACCGGGGGGGCCCCCTACAATGAGCAGTTCTTC
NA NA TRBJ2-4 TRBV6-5 CASIPLRGGNIQYF TGTGCCAGCATCCCCCTTCGTGGGGGCAACATTCAGTACTTC
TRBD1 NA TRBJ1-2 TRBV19 CASSIDRADYGYTF TGTGCCAGTAGTATCGACAGGGCGGACTATGGCTACACCTTC
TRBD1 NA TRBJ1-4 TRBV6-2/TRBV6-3 CASSSGQANEKLFF TGTGCCAGCAGCTCGGGACAGGCGAACGAAAAACTGTTTTTT
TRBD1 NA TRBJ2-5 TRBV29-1 CSGATGKETQYF TGCAGCGGTGCGACAGGGAAAGAGACCCAGTACTTC
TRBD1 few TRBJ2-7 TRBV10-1 CASSPNRGRGEQYF TGCGCCAGCAGCCCAAACAGGGGGCGAGGAGAGCAGTACTTC
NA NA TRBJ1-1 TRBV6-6 CASSYSHTNTEAFF TGTGCCAGCAGTTACTCACATACGAACACTGAAGCTTTCTTT
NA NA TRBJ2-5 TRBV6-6 CASSLLPAGPALETQYF TGTGCCAGCAGTCTCCTGCCAGCGGGCCCGGCCTTAGAGACCCAGTACTTC
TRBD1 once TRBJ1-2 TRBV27 CASSLSPPGTGVFHGYTF TGTGCCAGCAGTTTATCCCCACCCGGGACAGGGGTATTCCATGGCTACACCTTC
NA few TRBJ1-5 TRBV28 CASSSFTGLRQPQHF TGTGCCAGCAGTTCCTTCACAGGGCTTAGACAGCCCCAGCATTTT
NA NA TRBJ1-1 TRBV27 CASSYEGGRGAFF TGTGCCAGCAGTTATGAGGGAGGGCGTGGGGCTTTCTTT
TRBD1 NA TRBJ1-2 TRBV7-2 CASSPTGGGYGYTF TGTGCCAGCAGTCCGACAGGGGGCGGGTATGGCTACACCTTC
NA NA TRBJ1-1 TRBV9 CASSADGDYTEAFF TGTGCCAGCAGCGCAGACGGGGATTACACTGAAGCTTTCTTT
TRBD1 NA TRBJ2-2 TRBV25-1 CASSEMTGGTGELFF TGTGCCAGCAGTGAGATGACAGGGGGAACCGGGGAGCTGTTTTTT
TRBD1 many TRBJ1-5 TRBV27 CASSLDRGSNQPQHF TGTGCCAGCAGTTTAGACAGGGGGAGCAATCAGCCCCAGCATTTT
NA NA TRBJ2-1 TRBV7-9 CASSARGNEQFF TGTGCCAGCAGCGCCAGGGGTAATGAGCAGTTCTTC
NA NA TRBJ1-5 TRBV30 CAWSVLISPRRNSNQPQHF TGTGCCTGGAGTGTACTGATTTCTCCCCGCCGAAATAGCAATCAGCCCCAGCATTTT
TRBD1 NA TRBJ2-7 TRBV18 CASSPPHTGVEREQYF TGTGCCAGCTCACCACCGCATACAGGGGTTGAGCGCGAGCAGTACTTC
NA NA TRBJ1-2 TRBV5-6 CASSDRQGDSHYGYTF TGTGCCAGCAGCGACCGCCAGGGTGATTCGCACTATGGCTACACCTTC
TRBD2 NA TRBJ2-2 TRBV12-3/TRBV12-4 CASSFTSGGELFF TGTGCCAGCAGTTTCACTAGCGGGGGGGAGCTGTTTTTT
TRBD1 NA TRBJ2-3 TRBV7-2 CASRRTGGNTDTQYF TGTGCCAGCAGAAGGACAGGGGGCAACACAGATACGCAGTATTTT
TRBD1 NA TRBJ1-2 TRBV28 CASSLGTGGLVGYTF TGTGCCAGCAGTTTGGGGACAGGGGGGTTAGTCGGCTACACCTTC
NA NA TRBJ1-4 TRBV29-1 CSARKGGEKLFF TGCAGCGCCAGGAAGGGAGGTGAAAAACTGTTTTTT
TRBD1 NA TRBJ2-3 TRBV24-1 CATSMGQGRTDTQYF TGTGCCACCAGTATGGGACAGGGTCGCACAGATACGCAGTATTTT
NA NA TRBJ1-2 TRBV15 CATSGDNLNYGYTF TGTGCCACCAGTGGGGACAACTTAAACTATGGCTACACCTTC